Below, 31 T cell receptor beta chains from the same sample are listed, as sequenced in a study of early T cells in non-severe SARS-CoV-2 infection. TCRdb re-analysed the 5' RACE reads in MiXCR, keeping a single row per CDR3 protein. The repertoire holds fewer than 75,000 distinct CDR3 sequences, with about 19% as singletons. The material was whole blood, obtained at baseline. Every receptor here comes from an adult who was a healthcare worker with PCR-confirmed SARS-CoV-2 infection or an uninfected control (not recorded which).

This clonotype was observed a few times. The CDR3 reads CASSGRRSSYNSPLHF. DNA of the CDR3: TGTGCCAGCAGCGGACGGAGGAGCTCCTATAATTCACCCCTCCACTTT. The chain joins TRBV9 to TRBJ1-6; D gene ambiguous. Germline lookup yields CDR1 SGDLS and CDR2 YYNGEE. The CDR3 covers 16 residues. Trimming cost V 3 bases and J 0 bases, with 10 bases left between them.

This clonotype was counted many times. J is TRBJ2-3 and V is TRBV27, with 9 bases that match TRBD2. After removal of 3 bases from V and 2 bases from J, the junction contained 3 bases not matched to a gene. This CDR3 is built from 15 residues. Germline CDR1 and CDR2: MNHEY and SMNVEV (reference sequence). CDR3 DNA: TGTGCCAGCAGTTTTAGCGGGGGAACCACAGATACGCAGTATTTT. It encodes CASSFSGGTTDTQYF.

The rearrangement joins TRBV6-5 to TRBJ2-7; 8 bases match TRBD2. Germline lookup yields CDR1 MNHEY and CDR2 SVGAGI. This CDR3 contains 14 residues. V was clipped by 2 bases and J by 6 bases; unmatched bases: 6. CDR3: CASSYGAGGREQYF. The CDR3 coding sequence is TGTGCCAGCAGTTACGGGGCGGGGGGACGCGAGCAGTACTTC.

This clonotype showed up just a few times. As DNA, the CDR3 is TGTGCCAGCAGCCTTAGCCCCGGAGCCGGGGAGCTGTTTTTT. It encodes CASSLSPGAGELFF. The rearrangement joins TRBV3-1 to TRBJ2-2, with D unresolved. The germline CDR1 and CDR2 sequences are LGHDT and YNNKEL (reference sequence). This CDR3 comprises 14 residues. V was clipped by 4 bases and J by 6 bases, with 12 bases between them.

This clonotype was seen more than once but under ten times. In DNA, the CDR3 is TGTGCCAGCAGCGTAGGCGACTACAATGAGCAGTTCTTC. This gives the protein CASSVGDYNEQFF. The chain carries TRBV9 and TRBJ2-1; unclear D gene. CDR3 length equals 13 residues. Germline V gene data show CDR1 as SGDLS and CDR2 as YYNGEE. V was shortened by 0 bases and J by 3 bases, with 4 bases between the two germline ends.

The chain carries TRBV14 and TRBJ2-5; weak D call: TRBD2 (5 bases). Germline CDR1 is SGHDN and CDR2 is FVKESK. The CDR3 covers 13 residues. With 0 bases removed from V and 9 bases from J, the gap between germline ends came to 11 bases. The CDR3 region has the DNA TGTGCCAGCAGCCAAGATTGGGCCGGGGCCCAGTACTTC. Protein: CASSQDWAGAQYF.

V usage is TRBV3-1 and J usage is TRBJ2-3; tentative D call: TRBD2 (6 bases). The V and J ends lost 10 bases and 1 base respectively, with 12 bases between them. The CDR3 is made up of 13 amino acids. Per germline, CDR1 LGHDT and CDR2 YNNKEL (reference sequence). The CDR3 coding sequence is TGTGCCACCGGCGGGATGGGCACAGATACGCAGTATTTT. Its protein is CATGGMGTDTQYF.

This clonotype was counted only a few times. The chain carries TRBV4-2 and TRBJ1-4, with D perhaps matching TRBD1 (5 bases). V shed 0 bases and J shed 5 bases, with 10 bases lying between them. Looked up from germline, CDR1 is LGHNA and CDR2 is YNFKEQ. This CDR3 has 15 amino acids. The chain's CDR3 is CASSQERDGNEKLFF. The CDR3 nucleotides read TGTGCCAGCAGCCAAGAAAGGGACGGCAATGAAAAACTGTTTTTT.

The chain uses TRBV3-1 and TRBJ1-6; 8 bases are shared with TRBD1. The V gene's germline CDR1 is LGHDT and CDR2 YNNKEL (reference sequence). The V segment lost 2 bases and the J segment 10 bases; nucleotides outside the gene matches: 13. The CDR3 covers 17 residues. Written as DNA, the CDR3 is TGTGCCAGCAGCCAATCAGGACAGGGTAACATTCGGTCACCCCTCCACTTT. This encodes CASSQSGQGNIRSPLHF.

This clonotype showed up just a few times. The chain couples TRBV18 to TRBJ1-3, with TRBD1 identical over 7 bases. V lost 2 bases to trimming and J lost 0 bases; unmatched junction nucleotides: 4. Germline CDR1 reads KGHSH; CDR2 reads LQKENI. This CDR3 spans 16 amino acids. The CDR3 bases are TGTGCCAGCTCACCAGGGACAGCCGCCTCTGGAAACACCATATATTTT. It translates to CASSPGTAASGNTIYF.

The CDR3 region has the DNA TGTGCCAGCAGCTCGTTAGCAGATACGCAGTATTTT. Translation gives CASSSLADTQYF. The rearrangement links TRBV9 to TRBJ2-3, with no clear D. Germline values: CDR1 SGDLS, CDR2 YYNGEE. The CDR3 length is 12 residues. Trimming removed 4 bases at V and 4 bases at J, with 7 bases between. Based on the CDR3 plus reference TRBV9 and TRBJ2-3, the full variable domain is DSGVTQTPKHLITATGQRVTLRCSPRSGDLSVYWYQQSLDQGLQFLIQYYNGEERAKGNILERFSAQQFPDLHSELNLSSLELGDSALYFCASSSLADTQYFGPGTRLTVL.

The gene calls are TRBV30 and TRBJ1-4; TRBD1 matches 7 bases. Per the germline V gene, CDR1 is GTSNPN and CDR2 is SVGIG (reference sequence). The V gene end was trimmed by 5 bases and the J gene end by 5 bases; junction bases not matched to a gene: 5. CDR3 length: 13 amino acids. CDR3 residues: CAWARQGNEKLFF. CDR3 nucleotide sequence: TGTGCCTGGGCTCGACAGGGAAATGAAAAACTGTTTTTT.

V and J are TRBV20-1 and TRBJ1-1; no definite D call. The V gene's germline CDR1 is DFQATT and CDR2 SNEGSKA (reference sequence). The CDR3 is made up of 15 amino acids. Trimming cost V 1 base and J 0 bases, with 12 bases left between them. CDR3 in DNA: TGCAGTGCTAGAGCTTATGAGATGGTGAACACTGAAGCTTTCTTT. Its translation: CSARAYEMVNTEAFF.

J is TRBJ2-5 and V is TRBV5-4; D may match TRBD1 or TRBD2 (6 bases each). V lost 4 bases to trimming and J lost 0 bases, with 10 bases between them. The CDR3 has 14 residues. Germline values: CDR1 SGHNT, CDR2 YYREEE (reference sequence). CDR3 bases: TGTGCCAGCAGCGCCGGGGGCAACCAAGAGACCCAGTACTTC. Its protein is CASSAGGNQETQYF.

V gene TRBV29-1 combines with J gene TRBJ2-3; 9 positions agree with TRBD2. This CDR3 comprises 13 residues. Germline V CDR1 and CDR2: SQVTM, ANQGSEA. V lost 8 bases, J lost 4 bases, and 7 bases stayed unmatched. DNA for the CDR3: TGCAGCCCCAGGGGACTAGCTGCAGATACGCAGTATTTT. This translates into CSPRGLAADTQYF.

The table lists this clonotype with many counts. The rearrangement joins TRBV5-4 to TRBJ2-3, with D unclear. Per the germline V gene, CDR1 is SGHNT and CDR2 is YYREEE (reference sequence). V was clipped by 2 bases and J by 0 bases, with 7 bases between them. The CDR3 loop spans 14 amino acids. The DNA for the CDR3 is TGTGCCAGCAGCTTCACTGGAAGCACAGATACGCAGTATTTT. This gives the protein CASSFTGSTDTQYF.

The chain uses TRBV19 and TRBJ2-2, with unresolved D. The length of the CDR3 is 14 residues. Germline V gene lookup returns CDR1 LNHDA and CDR2 SQIVND (reference sequence). Trimming took off 3 bases at V and 7 bases at J, with 12 bases between the two ends. The CDR3 nucleotides read TGTGCCAGTAGTATTTTAGGGCTCGACGGGGAGCTGTTTTTT. Translated, it gives CASSILGLDGELFF.

In its sample, this clonotype was seen many times. J is TRBJ2-7 and V is TRBV9, with D unclear. Per germline, CDR1 SGDLS and CDR2 YYNGEE. CDR3 length equals 14 residues. The ends were cut back, 3 bases at V and 3 bases at J, with 13 bases in the middle. In DNA form, the CDR3 reads TGTGCCAGCAGCGGGAGAGCCGACGGCTACGAGCAGTACTTC. It encodes CASSGRADGYEQYF.

The J gene is TRBJ2-7, the V gene TRBV5-1; 9 nucleotides line up with TRBD2. The germline V gene has CDR1 SGHRS and CDR2 YFSETQ. V was clipped by 4 bases and J by 5 bases; unmatched bases: 4. CDR3 length: 13 amino acids. CDR3 in amino acids: CASSPGLANEQYF. The CDR3 DNA follows: TGCGCCAGCAGCCCGGGACTAGCAAACGAGCAGTACTTC.

The chain links TRBV11-1 to TRBJ2-3; D not certain. In germline, CDR1 is SGHAT, CDR2 FQDESV (reference sequence). Trimming removed 3 bases at V and 6 bases at J, with 10 bases between. The CDR3 runs 13 residues. The CDR3 protein is CASSLMFRDTQYF. CDR3 sequence (DNA): TGTGCCAGCAGCTTGATGTTCCGGGATACGCAGTATTTT.

The chain combines TRBV7-9 with TRBJ1-3, with D unresolved. CDR3 size: 13 residues. Between the trimmed V and J ends, which lost 4 bases and 4 bases, there was a span of 8 bases. The germline V gene has CDR1 SEHNR and CDR2 FQNEAQ (reference sequence). CDR3 bases: TGTGCCAGCAGCTCTACCCCCGGAAACACCATATATTTT. This gives the protein CASSSTPGNTIYF.

The chain carries TRBV12-3 or TRBV12-4 and TRBJ2-1; 9 nucleotides line up with TRBD2. The CDR3 has 15 residues. Trimming at V came to 7 bases and at J to 10 bases, leaving 14 bases not matched to a gene. CDR3 sequence: CASTLGRGGLNEQFF. The CDR3 DNA sequence: TGTGCCAGCACCCTAGGGCGGGGGGGACTCAACGAGCAGTTCTTC.

The genes are TRBV20-1 and TRBJ2-7; 7 positions agree with TRBD1. Germline CDR1 and CDR2: DFQATT and SNEGSKA (reference sequence). CDR3 length: 13 amino acids. V lost 1 base, J lost 6 bases, and 6 bases stayed unmatched. For the CDR3, the DNA is TGCAGTGCTAGAGTACAGGGGCCCAGCGAGCAGTACTTC. Translating gives CSARVQGPSEQYF.

The rearrangement uses TRBV4-1 and TRBJ2-1, with D possibly TRBD2 on 7 matching bases. Between the trimmed V and J ends, which lost 1 base and 6 bases, there was a span of 16 bases. Germline CDR1 MGHRA, CDR2 YSYEKL. The CDR3 spans 16 residues. CDR3 residues: CASSQVMGGAANEQFF. The CDR3 region has the DNA TGCGCCAGCAGCCAAGTTATGGGGGGGGCCGCCAATGAGCAGTTCTTC.

The chain links TRBV10-3 to TRBJ2-1; D unclear. The germline gives CDR1 ENHRY, CDR2 SYGVKD. V dropped 6 bases and J dropped 7 bases, with 16 bases sitting between them. CDR3 length equals 14 residues. The CDR3 DNA reads TGTGCCATCAGCCCGGCGGCGGATCCTAATGAGCAGTTCTTC. Translated, it gives CAISPAADPNEQFF.

In this sample, this clonotype turned up a few times. The genes are TRBV20-1 and TRBJ1-5, with TRBD1 as a possible D gene (6 bases). Germline CDR1 is DFQATT and CDR2 is SNEGSKA (reference sequence). The V gene lost 1 base and the J gene lost 0 bases, with 10 bases spanning the gap. The CDR3 has 15 residues. The CDR3 DNA sequence: TGCAGTGCTAGAGGGGGGACACTTAGCAATCAGCCCCAGCATTTT. The encoded protein is CSARGGTLSNQPQHF.

This clonotype occurred a few times. CDR3 coding DNA: TGTGCCAGCAGCCGACTATTGCGGACAGGGACGAACACCGGGGAGCTGTTTTTT. Its protein product is CASSRLLRTGTNTGELFF. The chain has TRBV5-6 and TRBJ2-2, with TRBD1 identical over 8 bases. There are 18 residues in the CDR3. V shed 4 bases and J 0 bases; nucleotides not matched to a gene: 11. Germline loops: CDR1 SGHDT, CDR2 YYEEEE.

This clonotype has only a few counts. The V and J genes are TRBV29-1 and TRBJ2-7; the D gene could be TRBD1 or TRBD2 (5 bases each). V was pared by 2 bases and J by 2 bases, with 19 bases between. Germline V gene data show CDR1 as SQVTM and CDR2 as ANQGSEA. The CDR3 sequence is 16 residues long. The chain's CDR3 is CSVELREGLTAYEQYF. The CDR3 nucleotides are TGCAGCGTTGAACTCAGGGAAGGACTGACTGCCTACGAGCAGTACTTC.

This clonotype was seen only a few times. The chain recombines TRBV7-9 with TRBJ1-2; perhaps TRBD1 as D (6 bases). With 4 bases removed from V and 12 bases from J, the gap between germline ends came to 12 bases. The CDR3 covers 11 residues. Per the germline V gene, CDR1 is SEHNR and CDR2 is FQNEAQ (reference sequence). The CDR3 loop is CASSYRELHTF. The DNA of the CDR3 is TGTGCCAGCAGCTACAGGGAACTGCACACCTTC.

The chain carries TRBV19 and TRBJ1-2; D remains unclear. V was shortened by 3 bases and J by 4 bases, with 15 bases between the two germline ends. The CDR3 spans 15 residues. Germline V gives CDR1 LNHDA, CDR2 SQIVND (reference sequence). CDR3 sequence: CASSIGSLGRYGYTF. The CDR3 nucleotides are TGTGCCAGTAGTATCGGGAGTCTCGGGCGCTATGGCTACACCTTC.

The chain uses TRBV11-3 and TRBJ2-1; D uncertain. The V gene's germline CDR1 is SGHNT and CDR2 YENEEA. Trimming removed 4 bases from V and 7 bases from J, with 11 bases in between. There are 13 residues in the CDR3. CDR3 bases: TGTGCCAGCAGCTCGTCCCCCTTAAATGAGCAGTTCTTC. Translation: CASSSSPLNEQFF.